The sequence of this TCR beta chain was determined in a study of identical twins. The CDR3 is made up of 15 amino acids. The V gene end was trimmed by 0 bases and the J gene end by 9 bases; junction bases not matched to a gene: 5. CDR1 is SGHDT, CDR2 YYEEEE, per germline. This clonotype was recorded at least ten times. TCRdb itself ran the 5' RACE reads through MiXCR, one entry per CDR3 protein. The sample lists nearly 900,000 distinct CDR3 sequences, around an eighth occurring once. These data also featured in a second study, about yellow fever vaccine responses in identical twins.

Sequencing was carried out using PBMCs. The J gene is TRBJ2-1, the V gene TRBV5-6; 11 bases fit TRBD2. This clonotype was sampled from a woman between 18 and 29 years old in good health. The DNA for the CDR3 is TGTGCCAGCAGCTTGGTTTGGACTAGCGGGCTTGAGCAGTTCTTC. Its translation: CASSLVWTSGLEQFF.